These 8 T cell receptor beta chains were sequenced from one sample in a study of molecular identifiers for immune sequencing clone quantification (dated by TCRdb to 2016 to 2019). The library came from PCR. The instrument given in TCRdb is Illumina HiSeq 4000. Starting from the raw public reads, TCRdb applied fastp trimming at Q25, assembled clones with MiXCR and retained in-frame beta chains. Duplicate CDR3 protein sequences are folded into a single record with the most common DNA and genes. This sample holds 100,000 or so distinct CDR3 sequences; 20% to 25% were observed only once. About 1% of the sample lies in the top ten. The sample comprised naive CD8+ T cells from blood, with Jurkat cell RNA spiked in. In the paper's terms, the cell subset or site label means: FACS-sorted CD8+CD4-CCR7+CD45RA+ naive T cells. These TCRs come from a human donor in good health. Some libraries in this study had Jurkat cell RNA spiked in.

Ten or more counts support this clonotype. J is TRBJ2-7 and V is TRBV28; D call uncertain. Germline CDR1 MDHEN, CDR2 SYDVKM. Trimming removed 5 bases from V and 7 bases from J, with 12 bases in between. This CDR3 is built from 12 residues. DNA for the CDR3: TGTGCCAGCAGTCCCCTTAGATGGGAGCAGTACTTC. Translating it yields CASSPLRWEQYF.

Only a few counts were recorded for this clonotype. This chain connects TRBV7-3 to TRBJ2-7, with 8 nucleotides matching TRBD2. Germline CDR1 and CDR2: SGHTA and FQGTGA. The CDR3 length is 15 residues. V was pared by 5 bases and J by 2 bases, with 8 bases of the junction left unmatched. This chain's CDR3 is CASSPGTSPPYEQYF. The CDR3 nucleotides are TGTGCCAGCAGCCCCGGGACTAGTCCTCCCTACGAGCAGTACTTC.

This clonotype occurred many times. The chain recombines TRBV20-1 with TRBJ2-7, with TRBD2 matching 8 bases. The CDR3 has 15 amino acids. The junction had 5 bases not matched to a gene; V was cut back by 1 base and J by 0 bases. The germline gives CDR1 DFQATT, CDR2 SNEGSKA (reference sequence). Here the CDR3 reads CSARAAREASYEQYF. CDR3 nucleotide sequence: TGCAGTGCTAGAGCTGCGCGGGAGGCCTCCTACGAGCAGTACTTC.

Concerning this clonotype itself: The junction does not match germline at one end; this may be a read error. The CDR3 protein is CASPPPQGDFTEAFF. CDR3 sequence (DNA): TGTGCCAGCCCACCACCCCAGGGGGATTTCACTGAAGCTTTCTTT. V gene TRBV18 combines with J gene TRBJ1-1; 7 bases agree with TRBD1. The CDR3 runs 15 residues. Germline assignment: CDR1 KGHSH and CDR2 LQKENI.

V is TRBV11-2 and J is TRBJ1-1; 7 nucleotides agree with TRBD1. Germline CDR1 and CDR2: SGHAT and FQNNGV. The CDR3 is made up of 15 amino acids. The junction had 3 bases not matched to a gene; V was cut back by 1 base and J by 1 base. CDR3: CASSLVQGPNTEAFF. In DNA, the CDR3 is TGTGCCAGCAGCTTAGTACAGGGGCCGAACACTGAAGCTTTCTTT.

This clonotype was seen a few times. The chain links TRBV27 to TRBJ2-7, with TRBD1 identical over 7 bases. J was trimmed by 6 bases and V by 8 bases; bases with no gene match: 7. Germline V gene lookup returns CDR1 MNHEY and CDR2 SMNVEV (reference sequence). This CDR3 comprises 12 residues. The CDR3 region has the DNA TGTGCCAGCGCGACACAGGGGTCCGAGCAGTACTTC. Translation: CASATQGSEQYF.

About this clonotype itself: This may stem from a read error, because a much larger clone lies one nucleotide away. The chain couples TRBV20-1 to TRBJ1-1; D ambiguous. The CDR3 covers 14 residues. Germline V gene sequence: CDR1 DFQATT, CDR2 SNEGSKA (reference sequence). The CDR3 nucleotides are TGCAGTGCTAGAGATAGGACGGCGAACACTGAAGCTCTCTTT. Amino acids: CSARDRTANTEALF.

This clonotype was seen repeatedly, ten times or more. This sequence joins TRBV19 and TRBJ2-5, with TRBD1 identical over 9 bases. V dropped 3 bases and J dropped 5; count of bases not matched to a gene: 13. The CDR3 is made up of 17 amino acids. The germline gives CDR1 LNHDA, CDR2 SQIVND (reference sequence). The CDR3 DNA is TGTGCCAGTAGTATCCTTCCACCGGGACAGGGCCTGGAGACCCAGTACTTC. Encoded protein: CASSILPPGQGLETQYF.